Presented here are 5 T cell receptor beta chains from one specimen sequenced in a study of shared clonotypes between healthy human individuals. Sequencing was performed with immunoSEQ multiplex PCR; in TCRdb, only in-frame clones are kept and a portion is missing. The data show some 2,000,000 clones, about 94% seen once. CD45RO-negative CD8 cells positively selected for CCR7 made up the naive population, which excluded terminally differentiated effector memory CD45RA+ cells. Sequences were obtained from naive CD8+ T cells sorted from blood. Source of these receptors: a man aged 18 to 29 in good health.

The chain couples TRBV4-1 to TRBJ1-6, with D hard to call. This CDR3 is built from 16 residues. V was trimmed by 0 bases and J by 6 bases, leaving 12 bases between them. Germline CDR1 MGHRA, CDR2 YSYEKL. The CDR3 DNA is TGCGCCAGCAGCCAAGACGGGATCCTGGGTAATTCACCCCTCCACTTT. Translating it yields CASSQDGILGNSPLHF.

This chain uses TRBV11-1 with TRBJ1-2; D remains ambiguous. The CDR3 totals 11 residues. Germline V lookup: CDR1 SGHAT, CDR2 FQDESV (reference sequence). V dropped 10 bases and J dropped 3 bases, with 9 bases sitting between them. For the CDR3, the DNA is TGTGCCATCACGGAGGACTATGGCTACACCTTC. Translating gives CAITEDYGYTF.

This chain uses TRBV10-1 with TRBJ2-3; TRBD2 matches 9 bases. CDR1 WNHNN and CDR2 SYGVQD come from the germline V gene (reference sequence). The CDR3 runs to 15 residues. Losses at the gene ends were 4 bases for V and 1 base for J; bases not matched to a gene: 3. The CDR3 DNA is TGCGCCAGCAGTGCGACTAGCGGAGGCACAGATACGCAGTATTTT. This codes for CASSATSGGTDTQYF.

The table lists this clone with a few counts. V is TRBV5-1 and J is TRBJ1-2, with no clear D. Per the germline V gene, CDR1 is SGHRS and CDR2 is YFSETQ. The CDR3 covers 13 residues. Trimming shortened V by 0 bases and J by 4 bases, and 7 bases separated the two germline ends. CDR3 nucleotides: TGCGCCAGCAGCTTGGCGGAAGTCTATGGCTACACCTTC. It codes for CASSLAEVYGYTF. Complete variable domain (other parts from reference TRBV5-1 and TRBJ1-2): KAGVTQTPRYLIKTRGQQVTLSCSPISGHRSVSWYQQTPGQGLQFLFEYFSETQRNKGNFPGRFSGRQFSNSRSEMNVSTLELGDSALYLCASSLAEVYGYTFGSGTRLTVV.

CDR3 bases: TGCGCCAGCAAAACAGAAAACACCGGGGAGCTGTTTTTT. Its protein is CASKTENTGELFF. The chain links TRBV5-1 to TRBJ2-2, with D unresolved. V lost 6 bases and J lost 2, with 8 bases in between. Germline CDR1 reads SGHRS; CDR2 reads YFSETQ. The length of the CDR3 is 13 residues.